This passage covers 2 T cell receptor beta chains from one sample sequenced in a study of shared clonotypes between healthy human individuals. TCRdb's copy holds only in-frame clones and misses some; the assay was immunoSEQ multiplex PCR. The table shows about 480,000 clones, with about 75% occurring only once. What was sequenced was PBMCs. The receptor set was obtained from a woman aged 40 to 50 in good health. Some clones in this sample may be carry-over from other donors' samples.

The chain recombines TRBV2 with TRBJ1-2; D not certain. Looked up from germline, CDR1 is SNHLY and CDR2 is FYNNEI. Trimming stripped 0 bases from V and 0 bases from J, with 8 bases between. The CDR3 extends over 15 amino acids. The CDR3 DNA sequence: TGTGCCAGCAGTGAAGCAACGGGAGCTAACTATGGCTACACCTTC. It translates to CASSEATGANYGYTF.

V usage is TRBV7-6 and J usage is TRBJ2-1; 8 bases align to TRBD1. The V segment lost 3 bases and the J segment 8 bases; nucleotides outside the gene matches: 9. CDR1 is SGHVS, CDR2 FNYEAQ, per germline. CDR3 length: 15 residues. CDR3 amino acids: CASSFRTGYGDEQFF. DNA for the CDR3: TGTGCCAGCAGCTTTAGGACAGGGTATGGGGATGAGCAGTTCTTC.